The entry that follows covers one T cell receptor (beta chain) sequence. Its antigen is undetermined. The data were obtained in a study of OX40 agonist ivuxolimab in advanced cancers. Study background: Ivuxolimab, an antibody that agonizes OX40 (CD134), was administered to the patients.

V was clipped by 5 bases and J by 2 bases; unmatched bases: 9. The length of the CDR3 is 17 residues. The germline V gene encodes CDR1 MDHEN and CDR2 SYDVKM. Assay: immunoSEQ multiplex PCR; the TCRdb copy retains only in-frame clones and omits some. The table shows tens of thousands of clones, with 88% occurring only once. Study results and caveats: Clones of CD4+ and CD8+ blood T cells grew by week 6 at doses of 0.1 to 3.0 mg/kg.

People who had autoimmune disease history or systemic immunosuppression were excluded. This chain connects TRBV28 to TRBJ2-3; 11 bases match TRBD1. This receptor was identified in an adult with an advanced solid tumor such as melanoma, head and neck, liver or kidney cancer. This specimen consisted of CD4+ or CD8+ T cells sorted from blood, obtained in a trial of the OX40 agonist ivuxolimab. The CDR3 sequence is CASSVLGTGGVTDTQYF. DNA of the CDR3: TGTGCCAGCAGTGTCCTAGGGACAGGGGGTGTCACAGATACGCAGTATTTT.